Listed here are 19 T cell receptor beta chains from one sample, sequenced in a study of cytomegalovirus exposure and HLA in healthy donors. 13 Jbeta primers and 60 Vbeta primers were used for the PCR. Sequencing used immunoSEQ multiplex PCR; TCRdb keeps in-frame clones, though not all of them. The sample consists of about 200,000 clones, approximately 83% of them appearing once. Sequenced sample: PBMCs. These receptors were taken from a boy aged 2-15 years in good health and CMV-seronegative.

A single count supports this clone. V and J are TRBV6-5 and TRBJ1-1; tentatively, D is TRBD1 (6 bases). Germline values: CDR1 MNHEY, CDR2 SVGAGI. Trimming stripped 7 bases from V and 4 bases from J, with 13 bases between. CDR3 size: 13 residues. The CDR3 loop is CASKGGRGTEAFF. The CDR3 DNA reads as TGTGCCAGCAAGGGGGGGCGGGGCACTGAAGCTTTCTTT.

The chain couples TRBV5-1 to TRBJ1-2; 8 bases are a match to TRBD1. There are 16 residues in the CDR3. Germline V gives CDR1 SGHRS, CDR2 YFSETQ. The junction had 9 bases not matched to a gene; V was cut back by 0 bases and J by 5 bases. The CDR3 bases are TGCGCCAGCAGCTTGGGGACAGGGATCGGGGCTTATGGCTACACCTTC. It is translated as CASSLGTGIGAYGYTF.

V gene TRBV6-6 combines with J gene TRBJ2-5; D not resolved. The length of the CDR3 is 15 residues. Per the germline V gene, CDR1 is MNHNY and CDR2 is SVGAGI (reference sequence). V lost 0 bases and J lost 2, with 10 bases in between. CDR3 in DNA: TGTGCCAGCAGTTACTCCCGGCAGACACAAGAGACCCAGTACTTC. Translation gives CASSYSRQTQETQYF.

This clone was seen more than once but under ten times. The rearrangement joins TRBV4-3 to TRBJ2-3; TRBD2 is a possible D gene (6 bases). The CDR3 totals 16 residues. Germline V lookup: CDR1 LGHNA, CDR2 YSLEER. V shed 1 base and J shed 4 bases, with 15 bases lying between them. This CDR3 reads CASSQGRGRAADTQYF. The CDR3 bases are TGCGCCAGCAGCCAAGGGAGGGGAAGAGCGGCAGATACGCAGTATTTT.

This sequence joins TRBV6-5 and TRBJ1-2; 7 bases map to TRBD1. Germline assignment: CDR1 MNHEY and CDR2 SVGAGI. V gave up 6 bases and J gave up 8 bases; unmatched junction bases: 9. CDR3 length: 13 amino acids. In DNA, the CDR3 is TGTGCCAGCAGCCCCTACAGGGGAAAAGGCTACACCTTC. Protein product: CASSPYRGKGYTF.

The DNA of the CDR3 is TGTGCCAGCAGTTACGGCCCAGCGACTAACTATGGCTACACCTTC. This encodes CASSYGPATNYGYTF. The rearrangement uses TRBV6-5 and TRBJ1-2; D not resolved. The CDR3 runs to 15 residues. With 2 bases removed from V and 0 bases from J, the gap between germline ends came to 10 bases. Germline V gives CDR1 MNHEY, CDR2 SVGAGI.

The V call is TRBV7-2, the J call TRBJ1-2; TRBD1 aligns across 10 bases. There are 16 residues in the CDR3. Germline V CDR1 and CDR2: SGHTA, FQGNSA. V gave up 0 bases and J gave up 8 bases; unmatched junction bases: 9. The CDR3 DNA reads TGTGCCAGCAGCTTAGCGCGGGCCGGGACAGGGGACGGCTACACCTTC. This sequence encodes CASSLARAGTGDGYTF.

The chain combines TRBV4-3 with TRBJ2-7; TRBD1 matches 7 bases. The CDR3 extends over 16 amino acids. Germline CDR1 and CDR2: LGHNA and YSLEER. With 0 bases clipped from V and 2 bases from J, the junction kept 7 bases outside the gene matches. The CDR3 sequence is CASSQDYYRGPYEQYF. DNA for the CDR3: TGCGCCAGCAGCCAAGATTACTACAGGGGACCCTACGAGCAGTACTTC.

The chain links TRBV5-1 to TRBJ2-7; 9 nucleotides match TRBD1. V was pared by 3 bases and J by 12 bases, with 7 bases of the junction left unmatched. CDR1 and CDR2 from the germline V gene are SGHRS and YFSETQ. The CDR3 length is 12 residues. The CDR3 coding sequence is TGCGCCAGCAGCTCCGGACAGGGGAGATCGTACTTC. This encodes CASSSGQGRSYF.

The chain couples TRBV19 to TRBJ1-2; perhaps TRBD1 as D (6 bases). This CDR3 is 13 amino acids long. V gave up 7 bases and J gave up 1 base, with 10 bases separating them. Germline loops: CDR1 LNHDA, CDR2 SQIVND (reference sequence). CDR3 protein: CASTRDINYGYTF. Here the CDR3 DNA reads TGTGCCAGTACCCGGGACATTAACTATGGCTACACCTTC.

V usage is TRBV7-8 and J usage is TRBJ2-7, with D tentatively TRBD1 (5 bases). The CDR3 loop spans 17 amino acids. V was shortened by 7 bases and J by 0 bases, with 22 bases between the two germline ends. From germline, CDR1 is SGHVS and CDR2 FQNEAQ. In nucleotides, the CDR3 is TGTGCCAGCACCCCCAGTACGGTGACAGAAATCTCCTACGAGCAGTACTTC. Translation: CASTPSTVTEISYEQYF.

This chain uses TRBV4-3 with TRBJ2-7; D ambiguous. V shed 0 bases and J shed 3 bases, with 6 bases lying between them. Germline CDR1 reads LGHNA; CDR2 reads YSLEER. The CDR3 spans 13 residues. This chain's CDR3 is CASSQEAGYEQYF. The DNA for the CDR3 is TGCGCCAGCAGCCAAGAGGCAGGCTACGAGCAGTACTTC.

This clone appeared once. The chain couples TRBV6-6 to TRBJ2-1, with D perhaps TRBD2 (5 bases). V was trimmed by 6 bases and J by 8 bases, leaving 11 bases between them. CDR1 and CDR2 from the germline V gene are MNHNY and SVGAGI (reference sequence). The CDR3 is 12 amino acids. CDR3 nucleotides: TGTGCCAGCAGCCAAGAGGGCTATGAGCAGTTCTTC. Its translation is CASSQEGYEQFF.

The chain employs TRBV30 and TRBJ1-6, with a tentative D call TRBD1 (5 bases). The CDR3 length is 13 residues. The ends were cut back, 2 bases at V and 8 bases at J, with 10 bases in the middle. Germline V gene lookup returns CDR1 GTSNPN and CDR2 SVGIG (reference sequence). The CDR3 region has the DNA TGTGCCTGGAGTACCGGGGGGGATTCACCCCTCCACTTT. As protein: CAWSTGGDSPLHF. Using reference TRBV30 and TRBJ1-6 for the parts outside the CDR3, the full variable domain is SQTIHQWPATLVQPVGSPLSLECTVEGTSNPNLYWYRQAAGRGLQLLFYSVGIGQISSEVPQNLSASRPQDRQFILSSKKLLLSDSGFYLCAWSTGGDSPLHFGNGTRLTVT.

V usage is TRBV19 and J usage is TRBJ1-2, with 7 bases fitting TRBD1. Germline V gives CDR1 LNHDA, CDR2 SQIVND (reference sequence). J lost 4 bases, V lost 5 bases, and 7 bases had no gene match. The CDR3 contains 14 residues. The CDR3 loop is CASSGQDGAYGYTF. The CDR3 DNA is TGTGCCAGTAGTGGACAGGATGGAGCCTATGGCTACACCTTC.

V and J are TRBV27 and TRBJ1-6; possibly TRBD1 for D (5 bases). The CDR3 consists of 17 residues. The V and J ends lost 2 bases and 1 base respectively, with 12 bases between them. Germline CDR1 reads MNHEY; CDR2 reads SMNVEV (reference sequence). The CDR3 coding sequence is TGTGCCAGCAGTTTAGGGGGGGGAGGATCCTATAATTCACCCCTCCACTTT. Amino acid sequence: CASSLGGGGSYNSPLHF.

V gene TRBV1 combines with J gene TRBJ2-1; the D call in the table, TRBD2, was not verified against the DNA. TRBV1 is a pseudogene. The CDR3 totals 17 residues. The CDR3, as DNA: TGCACCAGCAGCCAAGCCCCTACTAGCGGGTCGAGGGGTGAGCAGTTCTTC. Protein sequence: CTSSQAPTSGSRGEQFF.

V gene TRBV4-2 combines with J gene TRBJ1-4; TRBD1 aligns across 8 bases. The CDR3 covers 15 residues. Losses at the gene ends were 4 bases for V and 8 bases for J; bases not matched to a gene: 9. Germline CDR1 LGHNA, CDR2 YNFKEQ. The CDR3 bases are TGTGCCAGCAGCCGAACCCAGGGGGCGGGCGAAAAACTGTTTTTT. Translated, it gives CASSRTQGAGEKLFF.

This clone was counted a single time. The chain couples TRBV4-3 to TRBJ2-3; the D is unclear. V lost 0 bases and J 0 bases, leaving 4 bases between the germline ends. This CDR3 contains 14 residues. CDR1 and CDR2 from the germline V gene are LGHNA and YSLEER. As DNA, the CDR3 is TGCGCCAGCAGCCAAGAGACTAGCACAGATACGCAGTATTTT. Translating gives CASSQETSTDTQYF.